This T cell receptor beta chain emerged from a study of shared clonotypes between healthy human individuals. Using immunoSEQ multiplex PCR, the repertoire was profiled, and TCRdb retains in-frame clones only, with some absent. The sample lists about 1.1 million clones; roughly 80% were seen once. Study conclusions and caveats: Some naive CD4 clonotypes, around 5%, turned up in common across a few donors.

In the case of this clone: The antigen is not known.

Deletions cut 4 bases from V and 4 bases from J, with 14 bases between. Germline assignment: CDR1 SGDLS and CDR2 YYNGEE. CDR3 length equals 14 residues. Sequencing was done on a sample of memory CD4+ T cells from PBMCs. Sample subset: CD45RA-negative fraction. The TCR sequence derives from a man between 18 and 29 years old in good health. Some clones in this sample may be carry-over from other donors' samples. The J gene is TRBJ1-2, the V gene TRBV9; D is unclear. The CDR3 is CASSQKDAIYGYTF. As DNA, the CDR3 is TGTGCCAGCAGCCAGAAGGACGCCATCTATGGCTACACCTTC.